This T cell receptor (beta chain) derives from a study of CD8+ T cells in alopecia areata. Overall study: Patients received oral tofacitinib, 5 to 10 mg twice daily, for moderate-to-severe alopecia areata. Using the percentage of affected scalp area, treated patients' severity was scored. General study points: Lesional scalp, notably in alopecia totalis/universalis, had clonality above that of normal scalp.

From germline, CDR1 is MNHEY and CDR2 SVGAGI. The V and J ends lost 0 bases and 1 base respectively, with 9 bases between them. The CDR3 sequence is 15 residues long. A remark on this clone: Its specificity is not known.

The treatment was: oral pan-JAK inhibitor, 5-10 mg twice daily. Collected material from alopecia areata patients comprised lesional scalp punch biopsies and peripheral blood. Extracted RNA was reverse transcribed, and the resulting cDNA served as sequencing template. Here immunoSEQ multiplex PCR was the method, and the copy in TCRdb shows in-frame clones only, minus some. The sample has under 200,000 clones; less than 70% are singletons. The sequence derives from a human donor with alopecia areata. The sample in question was CD4+ T cells sorted from blood, obtained at week 24, from a patient treated with tofacitinib. The rearrangement links TRBV6-5 to TRBJ1-1; D is ambiguous. CDR3 nucleotide sequence: TGTGCCAGCAGTTACTCGGCCAGGACGAACACTGAAGCTTTCTTT. It encodes CASSYSARTNTEAFF.